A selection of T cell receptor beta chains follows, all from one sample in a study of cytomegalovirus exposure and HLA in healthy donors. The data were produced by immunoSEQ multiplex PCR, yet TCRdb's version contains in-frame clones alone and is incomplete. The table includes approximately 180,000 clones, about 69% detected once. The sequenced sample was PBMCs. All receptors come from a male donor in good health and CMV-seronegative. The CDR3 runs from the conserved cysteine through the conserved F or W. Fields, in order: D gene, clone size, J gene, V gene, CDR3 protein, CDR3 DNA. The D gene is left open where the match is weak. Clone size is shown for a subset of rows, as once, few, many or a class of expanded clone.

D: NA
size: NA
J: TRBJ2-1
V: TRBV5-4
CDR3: CASRQDSGTYNEQFF
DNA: TGTGCCAGCAGACAAGATAGCGGCACCTACAATGAGCAGTTCTTC

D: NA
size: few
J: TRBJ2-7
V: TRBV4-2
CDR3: CASSQGEFYEQYF
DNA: TGTGCCAGCAGCCAAGGCGAGTTCTACGAGCAGTACTTC

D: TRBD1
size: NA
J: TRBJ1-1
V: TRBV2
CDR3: CASRSGTGGTEAFF
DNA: TGTGCCAGCAGGTCCGGGACAGGAGGAACTGAAGCTTTCTTT

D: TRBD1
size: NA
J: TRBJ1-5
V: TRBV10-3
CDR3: CAISPGTGISPSNQPQHF
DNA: TGTGCCATCAGTCCCGGGACAGGGATTAGCCCTAGCAATCAGCCCCAGCATTTT

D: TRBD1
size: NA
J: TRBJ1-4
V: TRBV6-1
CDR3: CASSINRGRDEKLFF
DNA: TGTGCCAGCAGTATTAACAGGGGGCGCGATGAAAAACTGTTTTTT

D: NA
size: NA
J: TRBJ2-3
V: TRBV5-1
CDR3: CASSLNWSTDTQYF
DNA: TGCGCCAGCAGCTTGAACTGGTCCACAGATACGCAGTATTTT

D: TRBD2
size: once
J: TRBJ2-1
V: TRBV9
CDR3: CASSVGVSGALNEQFF
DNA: TGTGCCAGCAGCGTAGGTGTTAGCGGGGCTCTCAATGAGCAGTTCTTC

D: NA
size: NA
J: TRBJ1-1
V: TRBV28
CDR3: CASSPLSGRLAEAFF
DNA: TGTGCCAGCAGTCCGCTATCGGGAAGATTGGCTGAAGCTTTCTTT

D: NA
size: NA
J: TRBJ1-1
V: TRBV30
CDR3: CAWSVSLNTEAFF
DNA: TGTGCCTGGAGTGTATCTTTGAACACTGAAGCTTTCTTT

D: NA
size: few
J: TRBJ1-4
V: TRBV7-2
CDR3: CASSRFSTNEKLFF
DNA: TGTGCCAGCAGCCGTTTCTCAACTAATGAAAAACTGTTTTTT

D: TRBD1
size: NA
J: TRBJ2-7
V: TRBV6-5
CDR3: CASMDDQGVSYEQYF
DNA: TGTGCCAGCATGGATGACCAGGGGGTGTCTTACGAGCAGTACTTC

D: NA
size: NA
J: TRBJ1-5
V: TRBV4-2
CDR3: CASSQQGGSNQPQHF
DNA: TGTGCCAGCAGCCAACAAGGCGGGAGTAATCAGCCCCAGCATTTT

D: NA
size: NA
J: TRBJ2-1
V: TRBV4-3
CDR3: CASSQGGSSYNEQFF
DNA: TGCGCCAGCAGCCAAGGGGGCTCCTCCTACAATGAGCAGTTCTTC

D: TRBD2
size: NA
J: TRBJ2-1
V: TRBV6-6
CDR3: CAIGGTSGSNEQFF
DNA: TGTGCCATCGGCGGGACTAGCGGATCGAATGAGCAGTTCTTC

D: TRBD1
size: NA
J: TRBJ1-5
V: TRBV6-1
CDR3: CASRGDRDQPQHF
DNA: TGTGCCAGCAGGGGGGACAGGGATCAGCCCCAGCATTTT

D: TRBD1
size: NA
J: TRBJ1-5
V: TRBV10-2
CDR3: CASSGQVGQPQHF
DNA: TGCGCCAGCTCAGGACAGGTTGGTCAGCCCCAGCATTTT

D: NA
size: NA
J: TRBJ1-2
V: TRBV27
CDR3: CASSLYPRGATDGYTF
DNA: TGTGCCAGCAGTTTATATCCCCGGGGGGCGACGGATGGCTACACCTTC

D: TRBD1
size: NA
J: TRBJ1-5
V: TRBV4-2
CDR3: CASSPGQGNQPQHF
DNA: TGTGCCAGCAGCCCAGGACAGGGCAATCAGCCCCAGCATTTT

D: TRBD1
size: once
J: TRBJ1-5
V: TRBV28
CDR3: CASRRGQGSQPQHF
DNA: TGTGCCAGCAGACGAGGACAGGGTTCCCAGCCCCAGCATTTT

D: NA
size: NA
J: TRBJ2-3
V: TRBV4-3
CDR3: CASSEAGSRDTQYF
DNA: TGCGCCAGCAGTGAAGCCGGGAGCCGAGATACGCAGTATTTT

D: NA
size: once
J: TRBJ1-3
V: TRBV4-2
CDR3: CASSQDGPNTIYF
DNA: TGTGCCAGCAGCCAAGACGGTCCTAACACCATATATTTT

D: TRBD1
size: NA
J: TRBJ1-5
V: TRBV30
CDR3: CAWSFGTGFTQPQHF
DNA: TGTGCCTGGAGTTTCGGGACAGGGTTTACGCAGCCCCAGCATTTT

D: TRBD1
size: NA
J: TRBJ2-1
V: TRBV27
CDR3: CASSLRWDRRDNEQFF
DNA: TGTGCCAGCAGTTTAAGGTGGGACAGGAGAGACAATGAGCAGTTCTTC

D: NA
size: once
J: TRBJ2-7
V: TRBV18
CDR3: CASSGQQSYEQYF
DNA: TGTGCCAGCTCAGGACAGCAGTCCTACGAGCAGTACTTC

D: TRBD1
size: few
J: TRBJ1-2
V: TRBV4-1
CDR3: CASSLAGGGGYTF
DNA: TGCGCCAGCAGCCTCGCAGGGGGCGGTGGCTACACCTTC

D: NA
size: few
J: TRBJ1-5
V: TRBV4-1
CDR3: CASSRGEWGQPQHF
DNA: TGCGCCAGCAGCCGAGGAGAATGGGGCCAGCCCCAGCATTTT

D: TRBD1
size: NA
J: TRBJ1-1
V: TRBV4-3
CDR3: CASSERATGDTEAFF
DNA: TGCGCCAGCAGCGAGAGGGCGACAGGGGACACTGAAGCTTTCTTT

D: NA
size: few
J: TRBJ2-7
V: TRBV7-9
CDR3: CASTGLGGVYEQYF
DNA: TGTGCCAGCACCGGGCTGGGGGGAGTGTACGAGCAGTACTTC

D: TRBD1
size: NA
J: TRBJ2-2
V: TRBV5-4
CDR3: CASSLGRQGITGELFF
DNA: TGTGCCAGCAGCTTGGGCCGACAGGGAATCACCGGGGAGCTGTTTTTT

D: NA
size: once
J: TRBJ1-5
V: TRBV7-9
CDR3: CASSPTGHYSNQPQHF
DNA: TGTGCCAGCAGCCCCACAGGCCACTATAGCAATCAGCCCCAGCATTTT

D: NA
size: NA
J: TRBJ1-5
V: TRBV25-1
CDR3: CASSDPGFDQPQHF
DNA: TGTGCCAGCAGTGATCCAGGGTTTGATCAGCCCCAGCATTTT

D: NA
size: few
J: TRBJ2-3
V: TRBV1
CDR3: CTSSSGQVDVGDTQYF
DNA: TGCACCAGCAGCTCGGGACAGGTCGACGTGGGAGATACGCAGTATTTT

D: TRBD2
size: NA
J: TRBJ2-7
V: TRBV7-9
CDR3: CASSSGRIYEQYF
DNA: TGTGCCAGCAGTAGCGGGAGGATCTACGAGCAGTACTTC

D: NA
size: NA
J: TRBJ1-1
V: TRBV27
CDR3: CASSFLRRNTEAFF
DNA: TGTGCCAGCTCTTTTTTGAGAAGGAACACTGAAGCTTTCTTT

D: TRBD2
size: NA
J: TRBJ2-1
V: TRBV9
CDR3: CASTPRLALDEQFF
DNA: TGTGCCAGCACCCCGAGACTAGCACTCGATGAGCAGTTCTTC

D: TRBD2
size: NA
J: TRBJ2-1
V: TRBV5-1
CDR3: CASSSGLAGSNNEQFF
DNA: TGCGCCAGCAGCTCCGGACTAGCGGGGTCCAACAATGAGCAGTTCTTC

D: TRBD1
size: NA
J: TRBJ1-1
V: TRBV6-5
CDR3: CASIPGQTNTEAFF
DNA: TGTGCCAGCATTCCGGGACAGACGAACACTGAAGCTTTCTTT

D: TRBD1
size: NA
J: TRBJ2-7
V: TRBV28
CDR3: CASKTGVRNEQYF
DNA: TGTGCCAGCAAAACAGGGGTTCGGAACGAGCAGTACTTC

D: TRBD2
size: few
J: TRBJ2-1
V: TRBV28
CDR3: CASSPTSGPYNEQFF
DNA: TGTGCCAGCAGTCCCACTAGCGGACCCTACAATGAGCAGTTCTTC

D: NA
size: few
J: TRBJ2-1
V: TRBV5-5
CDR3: CASSLTDFEQFF
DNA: TGTGCCAGCAGCTTGACTGATTTCGAGCAGTTCTTC

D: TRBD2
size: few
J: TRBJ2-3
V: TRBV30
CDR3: CAWTPGGDTQYF
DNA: TGTGCCTGGACGCCGGGGGGGGATACGCAGTATTTT

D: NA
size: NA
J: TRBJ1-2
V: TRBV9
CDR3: CASSGGGFYGYTF
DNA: TGTGCCAGCAGCGGGGGAGGGTTCTATGGCTACACCTTC

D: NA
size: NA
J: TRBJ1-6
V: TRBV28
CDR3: CASSLVGSTYNSPLHF
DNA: TGTGCCAGCAGTTTAGTGGGCAGTACCTATAATTCACCCCTCCACTTT

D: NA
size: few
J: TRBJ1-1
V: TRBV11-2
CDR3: CASSLDRNTEAFF
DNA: TGTGCCAGCAGCTTAGACAGGAACACTGAAGCTTTCTTT

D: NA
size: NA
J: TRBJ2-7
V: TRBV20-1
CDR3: CSATRAYEQYF
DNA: TGCAGTGCTACCAGGGCCTACGAGCAGTACTTC

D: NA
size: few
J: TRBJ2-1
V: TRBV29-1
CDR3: CSVEDGVLEQFF
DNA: TGCAGCGTTGAAGACGGAGTACTTGAGCAGTTCTTC

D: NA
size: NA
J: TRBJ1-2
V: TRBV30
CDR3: CACFTGGGGYGYTF
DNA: TGTGCCTGCTTTACCGGGGGGGGCGGCTATGGCTACACCTTC

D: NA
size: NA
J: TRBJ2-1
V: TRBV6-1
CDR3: CASSGQFFSSYNEQFF
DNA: TGTGCCAGCAGTGGACAATTTTTTAGCTCCTACAATGAGCAGTTCTTC

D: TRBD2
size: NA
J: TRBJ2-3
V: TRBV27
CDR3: CASNLAGVFGGTDTQYF
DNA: TGTGCCAGCAACCTAGCGGGAGTTTTCGGAGGGACAGATACGCAGTATTTT

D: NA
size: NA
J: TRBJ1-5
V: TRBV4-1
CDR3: CASSQDIRGALSNQPQHF
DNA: TGCGCCAGCAGCCAAGATATTCGGGGGGCGCTCAGCAATCAGCCCCAGCATTTT

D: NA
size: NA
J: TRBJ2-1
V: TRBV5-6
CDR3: CASSLAGEQFF
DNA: TGTGCCAGCAGCTTGGCCGGTGAGCAGTTCTTC

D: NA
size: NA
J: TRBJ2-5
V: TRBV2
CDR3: CASRPGIAQETQYF
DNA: TGTGCCAGCAGACCCGGGATCGCGCAAGAGACCCAGTACTTC

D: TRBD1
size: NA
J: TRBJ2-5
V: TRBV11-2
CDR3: CASSLGGQGKTQYF
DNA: TGTGCCAGCAGCTTAGGAGGACAGGGCAAGACCCAGTACTTC

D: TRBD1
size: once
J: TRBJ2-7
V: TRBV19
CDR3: CASSTGTGLLEQYF
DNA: TGTGCCAGTAGTACCGGGACAGGCCTCTTAGAGCAGTACTTC

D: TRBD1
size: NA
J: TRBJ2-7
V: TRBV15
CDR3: CATSNRGYEQYF
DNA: TGTGCCACCAGCAACAGGGGGTACGAGCAGTACTTC

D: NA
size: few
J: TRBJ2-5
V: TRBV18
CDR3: CASSPGTQETQYF
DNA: TGTGCCAGCTCACCGGGGACTCAAGAGACCCAGTACTTC

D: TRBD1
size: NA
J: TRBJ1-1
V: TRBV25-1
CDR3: CASSEPRQGNTEAFF
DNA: TGTGCCAGCAGTGAACCTCGACAGGGAAACACTGAAGCTTTCTTT

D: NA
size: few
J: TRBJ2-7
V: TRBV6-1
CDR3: CASSVGWGNYEQYF
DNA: TGTGCCAGCAGTGTTGGTTGGGGCAACTACGAGCAGTACTTC

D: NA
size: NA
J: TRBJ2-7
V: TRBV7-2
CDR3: CASLQGLGVGEQYF
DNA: TGTGCCAGTTTACAGGGTCTGGGTGTAGGCGAGCAGTACTTC